This T cell receptor beta chain was sequenced during a study of cytomegalovirus exposure and HLA in healthy donors. Germline CDR1 and CDR2: KGHSH and LQKENI. Trimming left V 5 bases short and J 4 bases short, with 14 bases between. There are 14 residues in the CDR3. The study, taken as a whole, reports: Apart from CMV serostatus, no immune exposure information was available.

The PCR used 60 Vbeta and 13 Jbeta primers. How the authors handled the data: In a later analysis, 80 million or so unique TCR beta chains included roughly 11 million shared by two or more donors. Assay used: immunoSEQ multiplex PCR; TCRdb lists only in-frame clones, some missing. That table furnishes V, J and clone size, whereas the DNA furnished D and trimming. The table counts fewer than 110,000 clones; around 3.5% lies in the top ten. Comment on this clone: Antigen specificity is unknown.

The sequencing sample was made of PBMCs. This chain joins TRBV18 and TRBJ2-5, with D possibly matching TRBD2 (6 bases). The receptor was derived from a middle-aged man in good health and CMV-seronegative. The CDR3 sequence is CASSGGLGGETQYF. The CDR3 bases are TGTGCCAGCTCAGGAGGTTTGGGAGGAGAGACCCAGTACTTC.